This T cell receptor (beta chain) was identified during a study of blood T cell repertoires in COVID-19. Only in-frame clones appear in the TCRdb table, and some are missing; sequencing was by immunoSEQ multiplex PCR. The sample has hundreds of thousands of clones; about 88% are singletons. Germline loops: CDR1 SGDLS, CDR2 YYNGEE. The V segment lost 4 bases and the J segment 4 bases; nucleotides outside the gene matches: 4. This CDR3 region has 13 residues. This clone was recorded only once. The source of this sequence is a woman aged 45 to 65 who had recovered from COVID-19. The genes are TRBV9 and TRBJ1-2; 7 positions match TRBD1. Sample: PBMCs or T cells enriched from blood (not recorded which). The CDR3 sequence: CASSQGETYGYTF. The CDR3, as DNA: TGTGCCAGCAGCCAGGGGGAGACCTATGGCTACACCTTC. Full variable domain (rest looked up from reference TRBV9 and TRBJ1-2): DSGVTQTPKHLITATGQRVTLRCSPRSGDLSVYWYQQSLDQGLQFLIQYYNGEERAKGNILERFSAQQFPDLHSELNLSSLELGDSALYFCASSQGETYGYTFGSGTRLTVV.